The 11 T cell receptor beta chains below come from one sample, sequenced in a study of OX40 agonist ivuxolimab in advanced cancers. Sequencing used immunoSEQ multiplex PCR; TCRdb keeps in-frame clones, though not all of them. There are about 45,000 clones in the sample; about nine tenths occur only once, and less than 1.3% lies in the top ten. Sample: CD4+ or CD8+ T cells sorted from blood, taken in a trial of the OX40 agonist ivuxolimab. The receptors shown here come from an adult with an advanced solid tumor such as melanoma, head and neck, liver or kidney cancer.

CDR3 bases: TGTGCCAGCAGCTTAGGCTGGCAGTCGAACACCGGGGAGCTGTTTTTT. Its protein product is CASSLGWQSNTGELFF. The chain combines TRBV7-2 with TRBJ2-2; D not certain. Deletions cut 1 base from V and 0 bases from J, with 9 bases between. This CDR3 region has 16 residues. Germline CDR1 is SGHTA and CDR2 is FQGNSA.

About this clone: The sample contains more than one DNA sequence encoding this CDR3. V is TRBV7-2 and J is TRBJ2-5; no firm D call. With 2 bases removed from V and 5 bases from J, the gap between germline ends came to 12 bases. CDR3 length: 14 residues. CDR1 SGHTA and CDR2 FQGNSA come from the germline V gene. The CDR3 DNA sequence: TGTGCCAGCAGCTTATTGAACGACGGGGAGACCCAGTACTTC. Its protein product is CASSLLNDGETQYF.

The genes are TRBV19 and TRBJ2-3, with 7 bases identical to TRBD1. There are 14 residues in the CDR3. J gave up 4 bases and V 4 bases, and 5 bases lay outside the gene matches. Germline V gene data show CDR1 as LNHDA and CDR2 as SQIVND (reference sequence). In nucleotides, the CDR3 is TGTGCCAGTAGTACGACAGGGCCCGCAGATACGCAGTATTTT. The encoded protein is CASSTTGPADTQYF.

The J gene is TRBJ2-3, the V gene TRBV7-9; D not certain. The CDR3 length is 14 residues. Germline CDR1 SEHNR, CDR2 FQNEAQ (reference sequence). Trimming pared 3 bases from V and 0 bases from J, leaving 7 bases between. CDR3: CASSLDGSTDTQYF. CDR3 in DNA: TGTGCCAGCAGCTTGGACGGAAGCACAGATACGCAGTATTTT.

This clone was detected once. The CDR3 spells CASTTTYESGLQYF. CDR3 DNA: TGTGCCAGCACCACCACCTACGAGTCCGGGTTACAGTACTTC. The chain joins TRBV28 to TRBJ2-4; no clear D gene. The CDR3 spans 14 residues. Per the germline V gene, CDR1 is MDHEN and CDR2 is SYDVKM. V was trimmed by 7 bases and J by 13 bases, leaving 23 bases between them.

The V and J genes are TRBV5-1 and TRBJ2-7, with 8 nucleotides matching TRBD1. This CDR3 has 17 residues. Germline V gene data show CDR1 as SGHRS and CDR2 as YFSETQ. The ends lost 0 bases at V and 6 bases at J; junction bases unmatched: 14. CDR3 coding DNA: TGCGCCAGCAGCTTGGCCCCCCGGCAGGGGGCTAGAGGCGAGCAGTACTTC. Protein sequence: CASSLAPRQGARGEQYF.

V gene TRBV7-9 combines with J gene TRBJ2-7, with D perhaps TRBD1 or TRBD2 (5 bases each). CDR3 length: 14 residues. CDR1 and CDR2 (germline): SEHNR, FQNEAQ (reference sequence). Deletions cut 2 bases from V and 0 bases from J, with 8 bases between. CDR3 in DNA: TGTGCCAGCAGCTTAAGAGGGGACTCCTACGAGCAGTACTTC. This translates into CASSLRGDSYEQYF.

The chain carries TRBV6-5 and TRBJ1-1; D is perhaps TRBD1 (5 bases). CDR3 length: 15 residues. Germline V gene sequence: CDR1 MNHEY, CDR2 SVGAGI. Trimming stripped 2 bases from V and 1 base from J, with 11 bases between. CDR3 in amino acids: CASSYRGRPNTEAFF. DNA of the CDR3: TGTGCCAGCAGTTACAGGGGCAGACCGAACACTGAAGCTTTCTTT.

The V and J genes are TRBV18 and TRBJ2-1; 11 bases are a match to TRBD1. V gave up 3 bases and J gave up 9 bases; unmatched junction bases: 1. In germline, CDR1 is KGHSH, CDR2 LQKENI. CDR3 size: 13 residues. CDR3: CASSPGTGGEQFF. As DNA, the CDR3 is TGTGCCAGCTCACCTGGGACAGGGGGTGAGCAGTTCTTC.

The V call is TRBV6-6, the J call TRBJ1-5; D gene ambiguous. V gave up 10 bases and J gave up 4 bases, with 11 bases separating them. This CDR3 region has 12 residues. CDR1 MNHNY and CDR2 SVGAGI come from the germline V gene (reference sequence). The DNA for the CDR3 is TGTGCCACGTCCCAGGCTAATCAGCCCCAGCATTTT. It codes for CATSQANQPQHF.

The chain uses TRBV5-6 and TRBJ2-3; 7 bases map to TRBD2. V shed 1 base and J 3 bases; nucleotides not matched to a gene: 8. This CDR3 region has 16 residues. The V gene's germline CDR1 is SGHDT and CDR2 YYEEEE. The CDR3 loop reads CASSLKGGSKTDTQYF. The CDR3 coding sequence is TGTGCCAGCAGCTTGAAGGGAGGGTCAAAGACAGATACGCAGTATTTT.